This T cell receptor beta chain was sequenced for a study of CD8 T cells in ankylosing spondylitis. Study-wide findings and caveats: A number of the motif variants had already been described in reactive arthritis synovial fluid and blood. Ankylosing spondylitis blood seemed to carry a telltale TCR beta motif made of several highly homologous variants. The disease-linked clones had a CD8+ phenotype and low blood frequencies. As reported, disease-linked clones showed significant enrichment in matched ankylosing spondylitis synovial fluid.

To note about this clonotype: Its antigen remains unidentified.

Quantitative 5'-RACE was performed with molecular barcodes, and it yielded the TCR beta libraries. TCRdb called the 5' RACE reads again in MiXCR, with one record for every CDR3 protein. The table shows around 770,000 distinct CDR3 sequences, with approximately 12% occurring only once. Source material: blood, either unsorted or a sorted T cell fraction (not recorded which). The origin of this receptor is a male donor with ankylosing spondylitis.

DNA for the CDR3: TGCAGTGCTAGAGATCCCCTTGACAGGGAGGGCCAGCCCCAGCATTTT. This codes for CSARDPLDREGQPQHF. The rearrangement uses TRBV20-1 and TRBJ1-5; the match to TRBD1 covers 7 bases. Trimming at V came to 0 bases and at J to 7 bases, leaving 12 bases not matched to a gene. Germline V gene sequence: CDR1 DFQATT, CDR2 SNEGSKA (reference sequence). The CDR3 has 16 amino acids.